The next 14 T cell receptor beta chains were all read from a single sample in a study of T cell repertoires in cytomegalovirus infection (dated by TCRdb to about 2019). Data came from an Illumina HiSeq 1500. In TCRdb, the public reads were trimmed at Q25 with fastp and aligned with MiXCR, with productive beta chains retained. One record per CDR3 amino acid sequence lists the most common genes and DNA. The sample has 480,000 or so distinct CDR3 sequences on record, roughly 10% of them singletons. The ten largest clones take up roughly 10% of the sample. What was sequenced was PBMCs. The receptor set was obtained from a human donor in good health (CMV status not recorded). Some clones in this sample may be carry-over from other donors' samples.

The V and J genes are TRBV14 and TRBJ2-1, with 9 bases aligning to TRBD1. J gave up 6 bases and V 2 bases, and 5 bases lay outside the gene matches. Germline V gene lookup returns CDR1 SGHDN and CDR2 FVKESK. There are 15 residues in the CDR3. DNA of the CDR3: TGTGCCAGCAGCCAACGGACAGGGGCCCTCAATGAGCAGTTCTTC. It codes for CASSQRTGALNEQFF. Full variable domain (outside the CDR3, taken from reference TRBV14 and TRBJ2-1): EAGVTQFPSHSVIEKGQTVTLRCDPISGHDNLYWYRRVMGKEIKFLLHFVKESKQDESGMPNNRFLAERTGGTYSTLKVQPAELEDSGVYFCASSQRTGALNEQFFGPGTRLTVL.

In regard to this clonotype: The conserved phenylalanine or tryptophan normally closing the CDR3 is absent here, so this likely arose from a read error. CDR3 sequence reads: CASSLSGYSYEQYL. The CDR3 DNA reads as TGTGCCAGCAGCTTATCAGGTTACTCCTACGAGCAGTACTTA. The chain links TRBV7-9 to TRBJ2-7; D is ambiguous. V shed 2 bases and J shed 0 bases, with 8 bases lying between them. From germline, CDR1 is SEHNR and CDR2 FQNEAQ (reference sequence). This CDR3 is 14 amino acids long.

This clonotype was recorded at least ten times. The chain recombines TRBV7-3 with TRBJ2-3; 9 nucleotides match TRBD2. Germline-derived CDR1 and CDR2 are SGHTA and FQGTGA. This CDR3 has 16 amino acids. V trimming: 4 bases; J trimming: 4 bases; junction bases outside the gene matches: 9. This CDR3 is CASSSAGSGGPDTQYF. The CDR3 region has the DNA TGTGCCAGCAGCTCAGCGGGCAGCGGGGGGCCAGATACGCAGTATTTT. Combining the CDR3 with reference TRBV7-3 and TRBJ2-3 gives the whole variable domain GAGVSQTPSNKVTEKGKYVELRCDPISGHTALYWYRQSLGQGPEFLIYFQGTGAADDSGLPNDRFFAVRPEGSVSTLKIQRTERGDSAVYLCASSSAGSGGPDTQYFGPGTRLTVL.

The genes are TRBV5-1 and TRBJ2-2; TRBD2 agrees at 8 bases. Per germline, CDR1 SGHRS and CDR2 YFSETQ. Trimming at V came to 0 bases and at J to 5 bases, leaving 6 bases not matched to a gene. The CDR3 has 16 residues. The CDR3 region is CASSLGPGLGTGELFF. The DNA for the CDR3 is TGCGCCAGCAGCTTGGGTCCGGGACTAGGAACCGGGGAGCTGTTTTTT.

This clonotype has at least ten counts. The chain couples TRBV7-8 to TRBJ2-1, with D unclear. V was cut by 1 base and J by 14 bases, with 15 bases left in between. CDR1 and CDR2 from the germline V gene are SGHVS and FQNEAQ. This CDR3 has 13 amino acids. The CDR3 DNA reads as TGTGCCAGCAGCTTAGTCGCTGGCCGCGGCAAGTTCTTC. Its protein product is CASSLVAGRGKFF.

CDR3 region: CSAKGLYNEQFF. CDR3 in DNA: TGCAGTGCTAAAGGGCTATACAATGAGCAGTTCTTC. This sequence joins TRBV20-1 and TRBJ2-1; no reliable D call. Germline values: CDR1 DFQATT, CDR2 SNEGSKA (reference sequence). Deletions cut 4 bases from V and 4 bases from J, with 8 bases between. CDR3 length equals 12 residues.

The rearrangement uses TRBV20-1 and TRBJ1-4, with D tentatively TRBD1 (6 bases). V dropped 6 bases and J dropped 1 base, with 9 bases sitting between them. CDR1 DFQATT and CDR2 SNEGSKA come from the germline V gene (reference sequence). The CDR3 is 13 amino acids. The CDR3 sequence is CSARGETNEKLFF. In DNA form, the CDR3 reads TGCAGTGCGAGGGGGGAAACTAATGAAAAACTGTTTTTT.

In this sample, this clonotype turned up a few times. This chain links TRBV5-5 with TRBJ2-2, with TRBD2 identical over 11 bases. This CDR3 spans 18 amino acids. Unmatched junction bases numbered 8, after V lost 0 bases and J lost 4 bases. Per germline, CDR1 SGHKS and CDR2 YYEKEE (reference sequence). CDR3 nucleotide sequence: TGTGCCAGCAGCTTGGCCACTAGCGGGAGTATTGTCACCGGGGAGCTGTTTTTT. It specifies CASSLATSGSIVTGELFF.

This clonotype was found many times. The V gene is TRBV5-4, the J gene TRBJ2-1; tentative D call: TRBD2 (6 bases). The CDR3 contains 15 residues. V was clipped by 0 bases and J by 12 bases, with 19 bases between them. CDR1 and CDR2 (germline): SGHNT, YYREEE (reference sequence). The CDR3: CASSLEAGPTQGQFF. DNA of the CDR3: TGTGCCAGCAGCTTGGAGGCGGGGCCCACGCAGGGGCAGTTCTTC.

This clonotype appeared many times. V usage is TRBV6-2 or TRBV6-3 and J usage is TRBJ1-1; 9 bases are shared with TRBD1. The CDR3 consists of 17 residues. The germline CDR1 and CDR2 sequences are MNHEY and SVGEGT. The V gene end was trimmed by 6 bases and the J gene end by 0 bases; junction bases not matched to a gene: 11. In nucleotides, the CDR3 is TGTGCCAGCAGCGGGGACAGGGAGATTTTGGTGAACACTGAAGCTTTCTTT. Translation gives CASSGDREILVNTEAFF.

This clonotype came up many times. This chain joins TRBV28 and TRBJ2-1; 10 bases line up with TRBD1. V lost 1 base and J lost 5; bases outside the gene matches: 5. CDR1 and CDR2 from the germline V gene are MDHEN and SYDVKM. This CDR3 has 16 amino acids. CDR3 amino acids: CASSLLGTGENNEQFF. The CDR3 DNA sequence: TGTGCCAGCAGTTTATTGGGGACAGGGGAGAACAATGAGCAGTTCTTC.

This clonotype was counted a few times. V gene TRBV4-1 combines with J gene TRBJ2-4, with D unresolved. V lost 3 bases and J 5 bases, leaving 2 bases between the germline ends. Germline V gene sequence: CDR1 MGHRA, CDR2 YSYEKL. CDR3 length equals 11 residues. Here the CDR3 reads CASSHENIQYF. The CDR3 DNA is TGCGCCAGCAGCCACGAAAACATTCAGTACTTC.

This clonotype was seen at least ten times. The rearrangement joins TRBV7-2 to TRBJ2-7, with unresolved D. Germline V gene lookup returns CDR1 SGHTA and CDR2 FQGNSA. This CDR3 is 12 amino acids long. V dropped 1 base and J dropped 4 bases, with 5 bases sitting between them. This CDR3 is CASSLVQYEQYF. As DNA, the CDR3 is TGTGCCAGCAGCTTAGTCCAATACGAGCAGTACTTC.

This clonotype was counted a few times. The chain has TRBV28 and TRBJ1-2; TRBD1 aligns across 10 bases. The V and J ends lost 3 bases and 7 bases, in that order; junction bases with no gene match: 5. The germline CDR1 and CDR2 sequences are MDHEN and SYDVKM. The CDR3 is made up of 14 amino acids. The CDR3 is CASSLETGGRGYTF. The CDR3 DNA is TGTGCCAGCAGTTTGGAGACAGGGGGCCGTGGCTACACCTTC.